This T cell receptor (beta chain) was retrieved from a study of blood T cell repertoires in COVID-19. This CDR3 has 17 residues. V gave up 5 bases and J gave up 5 bases; unmatched junction bases: 10. The germline V gene encodes CDR1 SGHVS and CDR2 FNYEAQ. The assay was immunoSEQ multiplex PCR, and TCRdb's table has in-frame clones only and misses some. The table includes 250,000 to 350,000 clones, 80% to 90% detected once. Resolution of symptoms, clearance, or two negative PCRs was present in recovered Cohort 3 donors. The sample taken for sequencing was PBMCs or T cells enriched from blood (not recorded which). The chain recombines TRBV7-6 with TRBJ2-3; 13 bases align to TRBD2. This clonotype was sampled from a young woman who had recovered from COVID-19. This chain's CDR3 is CASSLGTSGAQGDTQYF. Here the CDR3 DNA reads TGTGCCAGCAGCCTCGGGACTAGCGGGGCCCAGGGAGATACGCAGTATTTT. The entire variable domain, with the rest obtained from reference TRBV7-6 and TRBJ2-3, is as follows: GAGVSQSPRYKVTKRGQDVALRCDPISGHVSLYWYRQALGQGPEFLTYFNYEAQQDKSGLPNDRFSAERPEGSISTLTIQRTEQRDSAMYRCASSLGTSGAQGDTQYFGPGTRLTVL.